The 9 T cell receptor beta chains below come from one sample, sequenced in a study of blood T cells in healthy people across ages. Alongside a J-beta primer mix, a sample-barcoded 5' primer served in a second PCR lasting about 7 to 11 cycles. A single record per CDR3 protein comes from TCRdb applying MiXCR to the 5' RACE reads. The sample lists 500,000 to 700,000 distinct CDR3 sequences, under 30% occurring once. Source material: blood. All receptors come from a woman of 80 years or more in good health.

This rearrangement joins TRBV20-1 to TRBJ1-3; 10 bases fit TRBD1. Germline CDR1 and CDR2: DFQATT and SNEGSKA (reference sequence). After removal of 2 bases from V and 3 bases from J, the junction contained 10 bases not matched to a gene. CDR3 size: 17 residues. In DNA, the CDR3 is TGCAGTGCTAGACACCGGGACAGGGGCTTCGGTGGAAACACCATATATTTT. It translates to CSARHRDRGFGGNTIYF.

CDR3 sequence reads: CASSSTQGVGEQYF. The CDR3 coding sequence is TGTGCCAGCAGCTCCACCCAGGGGGTGGGCGAGCAGTACTTC. V usage is TRBV7-8 and J usage is TRBJ2-7; TRBD1 matches 7 bases. Per germline, CDR1 SGHVS and CDR2 FQNEAQ. The CDR3 consists of 14 residues. V was clipped by 4 bases and J by 6 bases; unmatched bases: 9.

This clonotype was counted only a few times. This may be a read error, as it is one base from a much larger clone. The chain combines TRBV12-3 or TRBV12-4 with TRBJ2-1; 12 positions match TRBD2. The J call could be wrong; TRBJ2-7 is a better fit for the DNA end. The CDR3 has 17 residues. CDR3 sequence reads: CASSLSSTSGGSNEQYF. CDR3 coding DNA: TGTGCCAGCAGTCTTAGCTCCACTAGCGGGGGGTCCAATGAGCAGTACTTC.

Regarding this clonotype: It may be a read error: a sequence one base away is much more abundant. The chain links TRBV6-1 to TRBJ2-7, with 7 bases fitting TRBD1. Germline CDR1 is MNHNS and CDR2 is SASEGT. This CDR3 has 13 amino acids. J was trimmed by 6 bases and V by 6 bases; bases with no gene match: 8. The CDR3 sequence is CASSRDSSTEQYF. CDR3 coding DNA: TGTGCCAGCAGCCGGGACAGTTCCACCGAGCAGTACTTC.

The CDR3 spells CASSLRKTGRETQYF. The CDR3 bases are TGTGCCAGCAGCCTCCGTAAGACAGGGAGAGAGACCCAGTACTTC. The chain carries TRBV7-9 and TRBJ2-5; 7 bases map to TRBD1. In germline, CDR1 is SEHNR, CDR2 FQNEAQ (reference sequence). This CDR3 region has 15 residues. The junction had 10 bases not matched to a gene; V was cut back by 5 bases and J by 4 bases.

The chain employs TRBV13 and TRBJ2-1; D is uncertain. V lost 4 bases to trimming and J lost 7 bases, with 8 bases between them. The CDR3 loop spans 12 amino acids. CDR1 and CDR2 from the germline V gene are PRHDT and FYEKMQ (reference sequence). This chain's CDR3 is CASSSNPNEQFF. The CDR3 DNA reads as TGTGCCAGCAGCTCCAATCCTAATGAGCAGTTCTTC.

A few counts support this clonotype. The rearrangement links TRBV20-1 to TRBJ1-5; 9 bases fit TRBD1. This CDR3 comprises 13 residues. CDR1 DFQATT and CDR2 SNEGSKA come from the germline V gene (reference sequence). The V gene end was trimmed by 6 bases and the J gene end by 7 bases; junction bases not matched to a gene: 7. CDR3 bases: TGCAGTGCCTACGGACAGGGGAACCAGCCCCAGCATTTT. It is translated as CSAYGQGNQPQHF.

This rearrangement joins TRBV19 to TRBJ1-2; 7 bases line up with TRBD1. J lost 5 bases, V lost 8 bases, and 8 bases had no gene match. The germline CDR1 and CDR2 sequences are LNHDA and SQIVND (reference sequence). This CDR3 is 13 amino acids long. Here the CDR3 reads CASGDSGTYGYTF. The CDR3 nucleotides are TGTGCCAGTGGGGACAGCGGCACTTATGGCTACACCTTC.

This clonotype came up many times. The genes are TRBV7-2 and TRBJ2-1; 8 bases align to TRBD1. With 2 bases clipped from V and 10 bases from J, the junction kept 10 bases outside the gene matches. The CDR3 is 15 residues long. CDR1 and CDR2 (germline): SGHTA, FQGNSA. The CDR3: CASSLRQGPYQEQFF. CDR3 in DNA: TGTGCCAGCAGCTTAAGACAGGGGCCCTATCAGGAGCAGTTCTTC.